The 6 T cell receptor beta chains presented below share a single source sample, sequenced in a study of cytomegalovirus exposure and HLA in healthy donors. Both 60 Vbeta primers and 13 Jbeta primers went into the PCR. The table came from immunoSEQ multiplex PCR; TCRdb's copy has only in-frame clones and leaves some out. The sample includes around 180,000 clones, 77% of them seen just once. What was sequenced was PBMCs. These receptors came from a woman in her 30s in good health and CMV-seropositive.

This chain joins TRBV6-5 and TRBJ2-6; D may be TRBD1 (6 bases). This CDR3 spans 13 amino acids. Between the trimmed V and J ends, which lost 8 bases and 4 bases, there was a span of 9 bases. Germline V gene sequence: CDR1 MNHEY, CDR2 SVGAGI. CDR3 nucleotide sequence: TGTGCCAGCCAGGGGTGGGGGGCCAACGTCCTGACTTTC. Amino acids: CASQGWGANVLTF.

The rearrangement uses TRBV9 and TRBJ1-4, with TRBD1 identical over 7 bases. This CDR3 is 15 amino acids long. Per the germline V gene, CDR1 is SGDLS and CDR2 is YYNGEE. Trimming removed 4 bases from V and 1 base from J; junction bases left unmatched: 4. The DNA of the CDR3 is TGTGCCAGCAGCCCCCGGACAGGAACTAATGAAAAACTGTTTTTT. Residues: CASSPRTGTNEKLFF.

The chain joins TRBV15 to TRBJ2-2; 8 bases match TRBD1. This CDR3 is built from 14 residues. The germline V gene encodes CDR1 LNHNV and CDR2 YYDKDF (reference sequence). Trimming cost V 8 bases and J 2 bases; bases outside gene matches: 4. The CDR3 DNA is TGTGCCACCCGGACAGGGACTAACACCGGGGAGCTGTTTTTT. This gives the protein CATRTGTNTGELFF.

The rearrangement links TRBV6-5 to TRBJ2-7; 15 bases map to TRBD2. J lost 4 bases, V lost 6 bases, and 4 bases had no gene match. This CDR3 region has 15 residues. Per the germline V gene, CDR1 is MNHEY and CDR2 is SVGAGI. CDR3 nucleotides: TGTGCCAGCAGCCGGACTAGCGGGAGGGGATACGAGCAGTACTTC. Translated, it gives CASSRTSGRGYEQYF.

The CDR3 loop reads CASSLGGEETQYF. The CDR3 DNA reads as TGTGCCAGCAGCTTAGGCGGGGAAGAGACCCAGTACTTC. J is TRBJ2-5 and V is TRBV7-3, with D maybe TRBD2 (6 bases). CDR1 is SGHTA, CDR2 FQGTGA, per germline. This CDR3 is 13 amino acids long. V dropped 2 bases and J dropped 3 bases, with 7 bases sitting between them.

This clone showed up just a few times. V and J are TRBV9 and TRBJ2-7; 9 bases fit TRBD2. This CDR3 is 17 amino acids long. Trimming at V came to 0 bases and at J to 1 base, leaving 8 bases not matched to a gene. Germline V CDR1 and CDR2: SGDLS, YYNGEE. The CDR3 sequence is CASSVGPAAGGSYEQYF. In DNA form, the CDR3 reads TGTGCCAGCAGCGTAGGCCCTGCGGCGGGAGGGTCCTACGAGCAGTACTTC. Combining the CDR3 with reference TRBV9 and TRBJ2-7 gives the whole variable domain DSGVTQTPKHLITATGQRVTLRCSPRSGDLSVYWYQQSLDQGLQFLIQYYNGEERAKGNILERFSAQQFPDLHSELNLSSLELGDSALYFCASSVGPAAGGSYEQYFGPGTRLTVT.